This TCR beta chain was sequenced for a study of regulatory T cells in long-lasting Graves disease. Arm-PCR of CDR3 regions and iRepertoire HTBI primers were the basis on which TCR beta libraries were built. TCRdb re-called the multiplex PCR reads through MiXCR, storing one row per CDR3 protein. The data show around 500,000 distinct CDR3 sequences, 13% seen once. Indicated time point: newly diagnosed GD, antithyroid drugs for less than 3 months. PBMCs provided the RNA from which the TCR library was made. This CDR3 comprises 13 residues. The V and J ends lost 4 bases and 3 bases respectively, with 10 bases between them. Germline loops: CDR1 SGHVS, CDR2 FNYEAQ. The same data also contributed to another study, on T cells in Graves' hyperthyroidism and ophthalmopathy.

Sequencing used peripheral blood mononuclear cells (PBMCs), obtained at new diagnosis, from a patient treated with antithyroid drugs. This chain connects TRBV7-6 to TRBJ2-7; the D is unclear. The TCR sequence derives from a man younger than 45 with Graves disease. The CDR3 nucleotides read TGTGCCAGCAGCTCGAGGCCGGGCTACGAGCAGTACTTC. Protein sequence: CASSSRPGYEQYF.